The T cell receptor (beta chain) described here comes from a study of graft-versus-host responses after intestinal transplantation. Across the study: Recipients underwent multivisceral, liver-intestinal, or isolated intestinal transplants. Recipients were all induced with anti-thymocyte globulin, then given tacrolimus and steroids for two to three years.

Whole-study findings and limits: Across patients carrying graft-donor T cell macrochimerism, allografts held high graft-versus-host to host-versus-graft clonal ratios. Recipient marrow harbored GvH clones, some of which surfaced first in ileum or blood.

Comment on this clone: What it binds is not known.

Sequencing was performed with immunoSEQ multiplex PCR; in TCRdb, only in-frame clones are kept and a portion is missing. This sample carries over 85,000 clones, approximately 92% of them seen once, and the ten largest clones take approximately 0.49%. Sequencing was performed on unstimulated CD8+ T cells sorted from spleen or lymph node cells, taken before intestinal transplant. This sequence was found in a human donor who received an intestinal transplant.

The CDR3 DNA follows: TGTGCCAGCACGGACGGCGACTCTGGAAACACCATATATTTT. Translation: CASTDGDSGNTIYF. This chain uses TRBV9 with TRBJ1-3; D gene ambiguous. Germline V gives CDR1 SGDLS, CDR2 YYNGEE. The ends were cut back, 6 bases at V and 0 bases at J, with 10 bases in the middle. The CDR3 covers 14 residues.